A selection of T cell receptor beta chains follows, all from one sample in a study of blood T cell repertoires in COVID-19. The assay was immunoSEQ multiplex PCR, and TCRdb's table has in-frame clones only and misses some. The top ten clones hold 8.5% to 10% of a sample with just over 85,000 clones, around 89% of them seen once. Sequencing was done on a sample of peripheral blood. Every receptor here comes from a man in his fifties with acute or convalescent COVID-19. The CDR3 runs from the conserved cysteine through the conserved F or W. The D gene is left open where the match is weak. Not all rows give a size; the values are once, few, many and, for expanded clones, a class.

j_call: TRBJ1-2; d_call: NA; v_call: TRBV7-2; clone_size: NA; cdr3_aa: CASSLGRGNYGYTF; cdr3_nt: TGTGCCAGCAGCTTAGGGCGAGGGAACTATGGCTACACCTTC
j_call: TRBJ1-1; d_call: NA; v_call: TRBV20-1; clone_size: NA; cdr3_aa: CSVSRGGRHTEAFF; cdr3_nt: TGCAGTGTTAGTCGGGGGGGCAGGCACACTGAAGCTTTCTTT
j_call: TRBJ1-2; d_call: NA; v_call: TRBV5-1; clone_size: NA; cdr3_aa: CASSLGLEGAYGYTF; cdr3_nt: TGCGCCAGCAGCCTCGGGCTCGAAGGGGCCTATGGCTACACCTTC
j_call: TRBJ2-3; d_call: TRBD2; v_call: TRBV5-4; clone_size: NA; cdr3_aa: CASSLASGGGTDTQYF; cdr3_nt: TGTGCCAGCAGCTTGGCCTCGGGGGGGGGCACAGATACGCAGTATTTT
j_call: TRBJ1-3; d_call: TRBD1; v_call: TRBV28; clone_size: NA; cdr3_aa: CASSSSTGVASGNTIYF; cdr3_nt: TGTGCCAGCAGTTCTAGCACAGGGGTTGCTTCGGGAAACACCATATATTTT
j_call: TRBJ2-5; d_call: TRBD1; v_call: TRBV28; clone_size: NA; cdr3_aa: CASSAGTGGAGETQYF; cdr3_nt: TGTGCCAGCAGTGCCGGGACAGGGGGGGCAGGGGAGACCCAGTACTTC
j_call: TRBJ1-3; d_call: TRBD1; v_call: TRBV30; clone_size: NA; cdr3_aa: CAWSTTGAGNTIYF; cdr3_nt: TGTGCCTGGAGCACGACAGGGGCTGGAAACACCATATATTTT
j_call: TRBJ2-6; d_call: NA; v_call: TRBV3-1/TRBV3-2; clone_size: NA; cdr3_aa: CASSQVVLGGSGANVLTF; cdr3_nt: TGTGCCAGCAGCCAAGTAGTCCTGGGGGGCTCTGGGGCCAACGTCCTGACTTTC
j_call: TRBJ1-2; d_call: NA; v_call: TRBV9; clone_size: few; cdr3_aa: CASSTDSRYGYTF; cdr3_nt: TGTGCCAGCAGCACGGACAGCCGATATGGCTACACCTTC
j_call: TRBJ2-7; d_call: NA; v_call: TRBV3-1/TRBV3-2; clone_size: NA; cdr3_aa: CASSQGPLGGGYEQYF; cdr3_nt: TGTGCCAGCAGCCAGGGGCCCTTGGGAGGGGGTTACGAGCAGTACTTC
j_call: TRBJ2-5; d_call: NA; v_call: TRBV4-2; clone_size: NA; cdr3_aa: CASSQDAQGRETQYF; cdr3_nt: TGTGCCAGCAGCCAAGATGCTCAGGGGAGAGAGACCCAGTACTTC
j_call: TRBJ2-6; d_call: NA; v_call: TRBV7-9; clone_size: NA; cdr3_aa: CASSLRGGESLSGANVLTF; cdr3_nt: TGTGCCAGCAGCTTGCGAGGGGGAGAATCTCTCTCTGGGGCCAACGTCCTGACTTTC
j_call: TRBJ1-5; d_call: NA; v_call: TRBV2; clone_size: NA; cdr3_aa: CASSEGGRRTNQPQHF; cdr3_nt: TGTGCCAGCAGTGAAGGGGGCAGGAGAACGAATCAGCCCCAGCATTTT
j_call: TRBJ1-1; d_call: NA; v_call: TRBV29-1; clone_size: NA; cdr3_aa: CSVSPNRVGEAFF; cdr3_nt: TGCAGCGTTTCCCCCAACAGGGTGGGTGAAGCTTTCTTT
j_call: TRBJ1-2; d_call: NA; v_call: TRBV5-1; clone_size: NA; cdr3_aa: CASSLSGVGYTF; cdr3_nt: TGCGCCAGCAGCTTGTCGGGGGTTGGCTACACCTTC
j_call: TRBJ2-2; d_call: TRBD2; v_call: TRBV11-2; clone_size: NA; cdr3_aa: CASSFTSGNTGELFF; cdr3_nt: TGTGCCAGCAGCTTCACTAGCGGGAACACCGGGGAGCTGTTTTTT
j_call: TRBJ1-3; d_call: NA; v_call: TRBV30; clone_size: NA; cdr3_aa: CAWDVGGLLKGNTIYF; cdr3_nt: TGTGCCTGGGACGTTGGAGGGCTTCTGAAGGGAAACACCATATATTTT
j_call: TRBJ1-2; d_call: TRBD1; v_call: TRBV6-5; clone_size: NA; cdr3_aa: CASTRRQGDYGYTF; cdr3_nt: TGTGCCAGCACCCGTAGACAGGGGGACTATGGCTACACCTTC
j_call: TRBJ2-1; d_call: TRBD2; v_call: TRBV25-1; clone_size: NA; cdr3_aa: CASRSSGGAGDNEQFF; cdr3_nt: TGTGCCAGCAGAAGTAGCGGGGGGGCCGGGGACAATGAGCAGTTCTTC
j_call: TRBJ2-4; d_call: TRBD1; v_call: TRBV29-1; clone_size: NA; cdr3_aa: CSVLPGTGANIQYF; cdr3_nt: TGCAGCGTTCTCCCCGGGACAGGGGCGAACATTCAGTACTTC
j_call: TRBJ1-4; d_call: NA; v_call: TRBV28; clone_size: NA; cdr3_aa: CASSLSGGGEKLFF; cdr3_nt: TGTGCCAGCAGTTTATCTGGGGGAGGTGAAAAACTGTTTTTT
j_call: TRBJ2-7; d_call: NA; v_call: TRBV6-5; clone_size: NA; cdr3_aa: CASSQPGQTSYEQYF; cdr3_nt: TGTGCCAGCAGCCAACCGGGTCAGACCTCCTACGAGCAGTACTTC
j_call: TRBJ2-1; d_call: TRBD2; v_call: TRBV24-1; clone_size: NA; cdr3_aa: CATSDSGLAGVYNEQFF; cdr3_nt: TGTGCCACCAGTGATTCAGGTTTAGCGGGGGTTTACAATGAGCAGTTCTTC
j_call: TRBJ1-5; d_call: NA; v_call: TRBV28; clone_size: NA; cdr3_aa: CASSRGGLQPQHF; cdr3_nt: TGTGCCAGCAGTCGCGGCGGGCTTCAGCCCCAGCATTTT
j_call: TRBJ1-1; d_call: NA; v_call: TRBV28; clone_size: NA; cdr3_aa: CASRPQGGGTEAFF; cdr3_nt: TGTGCCAGCAGGCCACAGGGAGGGGGCACTGAAGCTTTCTTT
j_call: TRBJ1-2; d_call: TRBD1; v_call: TRBV5-1; clone_size: NA; cdr3_aa: CASSLGPGQGDYGYTF; cdr3_nt: TGCGCCAGCAGCTTGGGTCCGGGACAGGGGGACTATGGCTACACCTTC
j_call: TRBJ2-2; d_call: TRBD2; v_call: TRBV9; clone_size: NA; cdr3_aa: CASSVAPGGGAGELFF; cdr3_nt: TGTGCCAGCAGCGTAGCTCCCGGGGGGGGAGCTGGGGAGCTGTTTTTT